The T cell receptor beta chain under discussion was sequenced for a study of technical replicates of blood from a few donors. TCRdb's table, derived via immunoSEQ multiplex PCR, lists solely in-frame clones and lacks some. The sample contains 100,000 or so clones, 96% of which appear only once. The material sequenced was T cells isolated from PBMCs. The clonotype comes from a human donor in good health.

The CDR3 sequence: CASSLYPGSTYEQYF. The DNA of the CDR3 is TGTGCCAGCAGCTTATACCCAGGGTCGACCTACGAGCAGTACTTC. This chain links TRBV11-2 with TRBJ2-7; D is possibly TRBD1 (5 bases). CDR3 length: 15 residues. Germline assignment: CDR1 SGHAT and CDR2 FQNNGV. With 2 bases removed from V and 2 bases from J, the gap between germline ends came to 13 bases.